A single sample is the source of the 30 T cell receptor beta chains below, sequenced in a study of blood T cells in healthy people across ages. The authors ran a second PCR of about 7 to 12 cycles using a sample-barcoded 5' primer and a J-beta primer mix. TCRdb ran MiXCR on the 5' RACE reads and lists one entry per CDR3 protein. The data hold 850,000 to 1,000,000 distinct CDR3 sequences, with approximately 49% observed a single time. The specimen was blood. Every receptor here comes from a man aged 25-45 years in good health.

This clonotype has more than one count but fewer than ten. J is TRBJ1-1 and V is TRBV6-7; 7 bases map to TRBD1. TRBV6-7 is classed as an ORF, of uncertain function. V dropped 8 bases and J dropped 1; count of bases not matched to a gene: 10. The CDR3 totals 15 residues. This CDR3 is CASQGGGLSNTEAFF. The CDR3 region has the DNA TGTGCCAGCCAGGGGGGGGGCCTCTCGAACACTGAAGCTTTCTTT.

The table lists this clonotype with a few counts. DNA of the CDR3: TGTGCCAGCACCCCATCCAGCGGAGACTACAATGAGCAGTTCTTC. This translates into CASTPSSGDYNEQFF. This chain joins TRBV12-3 or TRBV12-4 and TRBJ2-1, with TRBD2 as a possible D gene (5 bases). This CDR3 has 15 residues. Trimming took 7 bases from V and 3 from J, leaving 16 bases between them.

This clonotype was found once. This chain uses TRBV12-3 or TRBV12-4 with TRBJ1-5; D ambiguous. The CDR3 runs to 15 residues. V was cut by 3 bases and J by 2 bases, with 11 bases left in between. The DNA of the CDR3 is TGTGCCAGCAGTTTTATCGGGTTAGGCAATCAGCCCCAGCATTTT. Protein: CASSFIGLGNQPQHF.

Note on this clonotype: Mismatch with germline at one junction end may stem from a read error. V is TRBV24-1 and J is TRBJ2-7; no firm D call. This CDR3 has 14 residues. Germline CDR1 and CDR2: KGHDR and SFDVKD. CDR3 sequence: CAASDLRKGYEQYF. The CDR3 nucleotides are TGTGCCGCCAGTGATTTGCGGAAGGGCTACGAGCAGTACTTC.

This clonotype was recorded many times. This chain connects TRBV4-3 to TRBJ2-3; TRBD2 agrees at 7 bases. The length of the CDR3 is 14 residues. CDR1 is LGHNA, CDR2 YSLEER, per germline. V lost 1 base, J lost 6 bases, and 4 bases stayed unmatched. CDR3 sequence (DNA): TGCGCCAGCAGCCAAGGACGGGGAGGGGATACGCAGTATTTT. Protein product: CASSQGRGGDTQYF.

Points on this clonotype: A much larger clone lies one base from this, so it may be a read error. This chain joins TRBV12-3 or TRBV12-4 and TRBJ2-4, with 11 bases fitting TRBD2. The CDR3 consists of 16 residues. For the CDR3, the DNA is TGTGCCAGCAGTTTAGTTAGTAGCGGGGGGGGAAACAGTCAGTACTTC. Residues: CASSLVSSGGGNSQYF.

This sequence joins TRBV18 and TRBJ1-6, with no clear D. Germline V gene sequence: CDR1 KGHSH, CDR2 LQKENI. The CDR3 contains 13 residues. The germline V and J ends were trimmed by 3 bases and 13 bases, with 13 bases remaining between them. DNA for the CDR3: TGTGCCAGCTCACCGGATCCCCTTCAGCCCCTCCACTTT. It codes for CASSPDPLQPLHF.

This chain links TRBV20-1 with TRBJ2-4; no firm D call. TRBJ2-7 explains the end of the DNA better; the J call may be wrong. The CDR3 length is 13 residues. Germline CDR1 reads DFQATT; CDR2 reads SNEGSKA (reference sequence). The CDR3 nucleotides are TGCAGTGCTAGAGATCGAATAGTCGGCGAGCAGTACTTC. Translation gives CSARDRIVGEQYF.

The chain employs TRBV4-1 and TRBJ2-4, with 7 bases lining up with TRBD1. Judging by the DNA end, TRBJ2-7 fits better; the J call may be wrong. Germline CDR1 and CDR2: MGHRA and YSYEKL. CDR3 length: 12 residues. CDR3 amino acids: CASSQTGIEQYF. CDR3 bases: TGCGCCAGCAGCCAGACAGGGATCGAGCAGTACTTC.

This clonotype came up a few times. The chain joins TRBV28 to TRBJ1-2, with 8 bases fitting TRBD1. The germline CDR1 and CDR2 sequences are MDHEN and SYDVKM. After removal of 7 bases from V and 4 bases from J, the junction contained 11 bases not matched to a gene. The CDR3 has 15 amino acids. CDR3 nucleotide sequence: TGTGCCAGCACCCCCCCGGACAGGGTAACCTATGGCTACACCTTC. As protein: CASTPPDRVTYGYTF.

This clonotype occurred once. This chain links TRBV27 with TRBJ1-5; TRBD1 matches 10 bases. Germline V gene sequence: CDR1 MNHEY, CDR2 SMNVEV (reference sequence). The CDR3 extends over 16 amino acids. The junction had 11 bases not matched to a gene; V was cut back by 5 bases and J by 7 bases. CDR3 protein: CASSPTGGISGQPQHF. The DNA of the CDR3 is TGTGCCAGCAGTCCGACAGGGGGCATATCGGGGCAGCCCCAGCATTTT.

The chain combines TRBV12-3 or TRBV12-4 with TRBJ2-3; tentative D call: TRBD2 (5 bases). With 6 bases removed from V and 2 bases from J, the gap between germline ends came to 9 bases. The CDR3 extends over 13 amino acids. CDR3 amino acids: CASSALATDTQYF. The CDR3 nucleotides read TGTGCCAGCAGCGCTCTAGCCACAGATACGCAGTATTTT.

As concerns this clonotype: The junction and the germline gene differ at one end; a read error may be behind it. The chain employs TRBV27 and TRBJ2-3, with D unresolved. CDR1 MNHEY and CDR2 SMNVEV come from the germline V gene (reference sequence). The CDR3 loop spans 15 amino acids. CDR3 sequence: CASSLFSPITDTQYF. DNA for the CDR3: TGTGCCAGTAGTTTATTCTCCCCTATCACAGATACGCAGTATTTT.

This clonotype showed up just a few times. The chain combines TRBV28 with TRBJ2-1, with 7 bases aligning to TRBD2. The ends lost 10 bases at V and 4 bases at J; junction bases unmatched: 13. The CDR3 has 15 residues. Germline CDR1 is MDHEN and CDR2 is SYDVKM. CDR3 DNA: TGTGCCACTATTAACAGCGGGGCAATTTACAATGAGCAGTTCTTC. It encodes CATINSGAIYNEQFF. The complete variable domain, with remaining parts taken from reference TRBV28 and TRBJ2-1, reads DVKVTQSSRYLVKRTGEKVFLECVQDMDHENMFWYRQDPGLGLRLIYFSYDVKMKEKGDIPEGYSVSREKKERFSLILESASTNQTSMYLCATINSGAIYNEQFFGPGTRLTVL.

The rearrangement links TRBV20-1 to TRBJ2-1; D is perhaps TRBD2 (6 bases). Germline V gene data show CDR1 as DFQATT and CDR2 as SNEGSKA (reference sequence). There are 14 residues in the CDR3. Trimming pared 5 bases from V and 2 bases from J, leaving 13 bases between. CDR3: CSAPTRLPYNEQFF. The CDR3 DNA follows: TGCAGTGCTCCGACTAGGCTACCCTACAATGAGCAGTTCTTC.

This clonotype has a single count. The J gene is TRBJ2-1, the V gene TRBV2; tentatively, D is TRBD1 (5 bases). V lost 5 bases and J 3 bases, leaving 8 bases between the germline ends. Germline V gene lookup returns CDR1 SNHLY and CDR2 FYNNEI. The CDR3 is made up of 13 amino acids. This chain's CDR3 is CASSQGHYNEQFF. CDR3 coding DNA: TGTGCCAGCAGTCAGGGCCACTACAATGAGCAGTTCTTC.

This clonotype was observed once. The chain couples TRBV28 to TRBJ2-7; tentatively, D is TRBD1 or TRBD2 (5 bases each). CDR1 is MDHEN, CDR2 SYDVKM, per germline. The ends were cut back, 3 bases at V and 0 bases at J, with 15 bases in the middle. The CDR3 totals 16 residues. Here the CDR3 DNA reads TGTGCCAGCAGTTTTAGGGTGGCAGGGACCTCCTACGAGCAGTACTTC. It yields the protein CASSFRVAGTSYEQYF.

This clonotype was detected once. The rearrangement joins TRBV24-1 to TRBJ2-3, with 8 nucleotides matching TRBD1. This CDR3 spans 16 amino acids. J lost 1 base, V lost 3 bases, and 5 bases had no gene match. The germline gives CDR1 KGHDR, CDR2 SFDVKD. CDR3 amino acids: CATSDPGQAGTDTQYF. The CDR3 DNA reads as TGTGCCACCAGTGATCCGGGACAGGCGGGCACAGATACGCAGTATTTT.

This clonotype came up a few times. CDR3 region: CASSQGVSGANVLTF. The CDR3 region has the DNA TGCGCCAGCAGCCAAGGAGTCTCTGGGGCCAACGTCCTGACTTTC. The chain carries TRBV4-1 and TRBJ2-6; unclear D gene. The CDR3 has 15 residues. The V gene lost 1 base and the J gene lost 0 bases, with 4 bases spanning the gap. The germline V gene encodes CDR1 MGHRA and CDR2 YSYEKL.

This clonotype was observed a handful of times. This chain links TRBV11-2 with TRBJ2-1, with D perhaps being TRBD1 or TRBD2 (6 bases each). CDR1 is SGHAT and CDR2 is FQNNGV in the germline V gene. The CDR3 is made up of 17 amino acids. The V end lost 6 bases, the J end lost 8 bases, and 26 bases lay between the germline ends. The CDR3 loop reads CASRGGFRDSEGYEQFF. DNA for the CDR3: TGTGCCAGCAGAGGGGGATTCCGGGACTCCGAAGGCTATGAGCAGTTCTTC.

This clonotype was observed many times. This chain joins TRBV7-9 and TRBJ2-4; 7 nucleotides line up with TRBD1. Germline V gives CDR1 SEHNR, CDR2 FQNEAQ (reference sequence). After removal of 6 bases from V and 2 bases from J, the junction contained 4 bases not matched to a gene. The CDR3 is 14 amino acids. Written as DNA, the CDR3 is TGTGCCAGCAGTTCGACAGGGACCAAAAACATTCAGTACTTC. It specifies CASSSTGTKNIQYF.

The chain has TRBV20-1 and TRBJ2-4, with a weak D call TRBD2 (5 bases). The end of the DNA is better explained by TRBJ2-7, so the J call may be wrong. Germline V gene data show CDR1 as DFQATT and CDR2 as SNEGSKA (reference sequence). The CDR3 is 11 residues long. The CDR3 region is CSASGNHEQYF. The CDR3 DNA reads TGCAGTGCTAGCGGGAACCACGAGCAGTACTTC.

This clonotype was seen many times. The chain recombines TRBV7-9 with TRBJ1-4; D remains ambiguous. The V gene's germline CDR1 is SEHNR and CDR2 FQNEAQ (reference sequence). The CDR3 contains 15 residues. V was shortened by 0 bases and J by 0 bases, with 5 bases between the two germline ends. CDR3 sequence (DNA): TGTGCCAGCAGCTTAGCGCAGGCAACTAATGAAAAACTGTTTTTT. Its protein is CASSLAQATNEKLFF. Full variable domain (remainder filled in from reference TRBV7-9 and TRBJ1-4): DTGVSQNPRHKITKRGQNVTFRCDPISEHNRLYWYRQTLGQGPEFLTYFQNEAQLEKSRLLSDRFSAERPKGSFSTLEIQRTEQGDSAMYLCASSLAQATNEKLFFGSGTQLSVL.

This clonotype was seen a handful of times. The chain combines TRBV20-1 with TRBJ2-7; TRBD1 agrees at 10 bases. Losses at the gene ends were 3 bases for V and 3 bases for J; bases not matched to a gene: 11. The germline gives CDR1 DFQATT, CDR2 SNEGSKA (reference sequence). The CDR3 has 16 residues. The CDR3 DNA reads as TGCAGTGCTAGGGCCCCAGGGACAGGGGACTACTACGAGCAGTACTTC. Its protein is CSARAPGTGDYYEQYF.

The gene calls are TRBV9 and TRBJ1-4, with a weak D call TRBD1 (5 bases). Germline V CDR1 and CDR2: SGDLS, YYNGEE. The CDR3 runs 12 residues. V was pared by 3 bases and J by 9 bases, with 9 bases between. This chain's CDR3 is CASSGRQKKLFF. The CDR3 bases are TGTGCCAGCAGCGGGCGACAGAAAAAACTGTTTTTT.

The chain recombines TRBV4-1 with TRBJ2-1; D is uncertain. The CDR3 is 13 amino acids. Germline lookup yields CDR1 MGHRA and CDR2 YSYEKL. Trimming shortened V by 2 bases and J by 5 bases, and 7 bases separated the two germline ends. The CDR3: CASSQLPHNEQFF. CDR3 DNA sequence: TGCGCCAGCAGCCAACTACCTCACAATGAGCAGTTCTTC.

The chain joins TRBV24-1 to TRBJ2-3; possible D gene TRBD1, 5 bases. Per the germline V gene, CDR1 is KGHDR and CDR2 is SFDVKD. CDR3 size: 13 residues. V was clipped by 4 bases and J by 6 bases, with 10 bases between them. The CDR3 coding sequence is TGTGCCACCAGTGACAGGGTGGGGGATACGCAGTATTTT. This gives the protein CATSDRVGDTQYF.

The chain has TRBV29-1 and TRBJ1-1; TRBD1 matches 9 bases. The trim removed 7 bases at V and 1 base at J, leaving 7 bases unmatched. Germline assignment: CDR1 SQVTM and CDR2 ANQGSEA. This CDR3 spans 14 amino acids. CDR3 coding DNA: TGCAGCGCCGACGGGACAGGGAAGAACACTGAAGCTTTCTTT. Amino acids: CSADGTGKNTEAFF. The full variable domain, in which reference TRBV29-1 and TRBJ1-1 provide the parts outside the CDR3, is SAVISQKPSRDICQRGTSLTIQCQVDSQVTMMFWYRQQPGQSLTLIATANQGSEATYESGFVIDKFPISRPNLTFSTLTVSNMSPEDSSIYLCSADGTGKNTEAFFGQGTRLTVV.

V usage is TRBV7-9 and J usage is TRBJ1-1, with D unclear. The V gene's germline CDR1 is SEHNR and CDR2 FQNEAQ (reference sequence). Trimming removed 1 base from V and 0 bases from J, with 9 bases in between. This CDR3 is built from 15 residues. As DNA, the CDR3 is TGTGCCAGCAGCTTAGATGCGGAGATGAACACTGAAGCTTTCTTT. Its protein is CASSLDAEMNTEAFF.

The rearrangement uses TRBV20-1 and TRBJ2-4; 7 nucleotides agree with TRBD2. Looked up from germline, CDR1 is DFQATT and CDR2 is SNEGSKA (reference sequence). The CDR3 runs to 15 residues. J lost 3 bases, V lost 1 base, and 6 bases had no gene match. The CDR3 DNA follows: TGCAGTGCTAGAGCCCTCCGGGGGGTCAAAAACATTCAGTACTTC. Amino acid sequence: CSARALRGVKNIQYF.